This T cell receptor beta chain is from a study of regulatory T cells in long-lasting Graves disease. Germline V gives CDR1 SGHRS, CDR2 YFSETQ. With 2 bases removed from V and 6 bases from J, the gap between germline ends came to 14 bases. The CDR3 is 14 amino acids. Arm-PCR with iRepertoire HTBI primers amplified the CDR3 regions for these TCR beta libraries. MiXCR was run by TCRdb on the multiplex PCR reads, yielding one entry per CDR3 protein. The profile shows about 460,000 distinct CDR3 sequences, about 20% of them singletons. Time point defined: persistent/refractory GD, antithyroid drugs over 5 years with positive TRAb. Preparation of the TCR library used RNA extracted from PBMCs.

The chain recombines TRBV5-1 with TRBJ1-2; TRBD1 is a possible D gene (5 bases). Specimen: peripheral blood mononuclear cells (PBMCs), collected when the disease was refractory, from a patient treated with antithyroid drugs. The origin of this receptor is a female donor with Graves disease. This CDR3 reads CASSFGGGEDGYTF. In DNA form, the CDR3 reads TGCGCCAGCAGCTTCGGAGGAGGGGAGGATGGCTACACCTTC.